This T cell receptor (beta chain) is from a study of beta chain features in type 1 diabetes listed by TCRdb under 2018. With respect to the entire study: Mean age, gender distribution, total cell number and subset yield were not different between patients and healthy donors. A total of 107,917,701 sorted cells were examined across all samples, and the number of cells per subset was strongly correlated with RNA yield. In the study, TCRB repertoires of sorted circulating CD4+ T cell subsets from recently diagnosed type 1 diabetes patients were compared with those of matched healthy donors. Naive and central memory subsets were obtained from all 30 or so donors, but regulatory and stem cell-like memory subsets were isolated from only 8 patients and roughly eight healthy donors.

Study-level results and caveats: Naive, central memory and regulatory TCRB repertoires appeared to be more similar among patients than among healthy donors. Because small numbers of individuals were included in the HLA sub-analyses, any influence of HLA type on TCRB rearrangement was left unresolved. At VDJ recombination sites, patients with type 1 diabetes made fewer insertions and deleted more nucleotides, a pattern implying thymic rearrangement abnormalities. In all four CD4+ subsets, TCRB CDR3 length was moderately but significantly shorter in type 1 diabetes patients. Shorter templates might have been favored by PCR, but patient and control samples were amplified and corrected together, so both groups would have been affected equally by any skew. Because cDNA was sequenced instead of genomic DNA, activated cells with high expression could be over-represented, although the groups did not differ in activation or CD3 levels.

The junction shows trimming of 3 bases on V and 4 bases on J, plus 12 bases between the germline ends. Reading from cysteine to phenylalanine, the CDR3 counts 15 amino acids. Of all the DNA, just the CDR3 is kept, 45 bases in frame from base 1. The germline V gene (reference sequence) specifies SEHNR as CDR1 and FQNEAQ as CDR2. This clone showed up just a few times. The target of this receptor is not known. No base qualities exist here, and no much larger clone lies one base off it. A single peripheral blood draw of around 100 mL on average was collected from each donor into heparinised tubes. A BD FACSAria II and a panel including CD45RO, CCR7, CD25, CD127, CD95 and CD27 were used to sort naive, central memory, regulatory and stem cell-like memory CD4+ T cells. Purity was above 98% for every sorted population. PBMCs were isolated immediately by Lymphoprep density gradient centrifugation and stained directly without culture. So that batch effects would be minimized, each experiment stained and sorted samples in pairs, pairing one healthy donor with one patient.

The entire amount of isolated RNA was reverse transcribed using the High Capacity cDNA Reverse Transcription Kit, so the sequenced TCRB transcripts were expressed ones. Deep immunoSEQ sequencing was applied to naive, central memory and regulatory T cell samples, giving an average of about 3.57 million total reads per sample. Sorted cells were lysed in RLT buffer, and RNA was extracted using DNase-treated RNeasy Micro or Mini kits according to cell number. Each cell subset was processed on its own to prevent cross-contamination, while patient and healthy donor samples were processed together. The immunoSEQ multiplex PCR was used to amplify TCRB sequences from cDNA, generating 87-bp fragments that spanned the CDR3 region. Amplicons were sequenced on the Illumina HiSeq platform. Per the source publication's procedure: Synthetic template baselines were used to correct PCR bias computationally, reads within Hamming distance 2 were collapsed, and singletons that could not be merged were discarded. Reads were aligned against IMGT to assign V, D and J genes, CDR3 length and insertions or deletions at six rearrangement sites. Within each subset, clonotype counts were normalized to sorted cell number, after which true diversity and Gini coefficients were computed with the tcR R package. The overlap coefficient, calculated on TCRB nucleotide sequences, was used to quantify repertoire sharing. Out-of-frame TCRB sequences from naive cells were analyzed to stand in for the pre-selection repertoire. The immuneACCESS repertoire file appears here via TCRdb, limited to in-frame rearrangements. These files lack a portion of the clones; in checked studies, under half of the deficit traces to unresolved V genes, and the cause of the others is not known. The V and J calls and clone size were taken over from that table, and D and trimming were inferred from the DNA. The sample contains hundreds of thousands of clones, around 15% of them found a single time. The ten largest clones represent around 0.1% of the sample.

Material: naive CD4+ T cells from blood. The intended sense of this specimen's cell subset or site label: true naive CD4+ T cells. The chain was built from TRBV7-9 and TRBJ2-2, with TRBD1 perhaps the D gene, on 5 matching bases. This clonotype originated in a man aged 18 to 30 in good health. The CDR3 reads as follows: CASSLTDRITGELFF. The nucleotide sequence is TGTGCCAGCAGCTTGACAGACAGAATCACCGGGGAGCTGTTTTTT.